This TCR beta chain appears in the sequencing data of a study of T cell changes during pregnancy in multiple sclerosis. From germline, CDR1 is WSHSY and CDR2 SAAADI. The CDR3 has 14 amino acids. Trimming removed 3 bases at V and 0 bases at J, with 9 bases between. Profiled with immunoSEQ multiplex PCR; TCRdb holds only in-frame clones, not every one. The table includes 70,000 to 95,000 clones, approximately 91% detected once. The V gene is TRBV10-2, the J gene TRBJ2-7; D unclear. The receptor was derived from a female donor with multiple sclerosis, enrolled in a pregnancy study. Specimen: peripheral blood, collected before pregnancy. CDR3 sequence: CASSDFLSSYEQYF. The CDR3, as DNA: TGCGCCAGCAGTGACTTCCTGAGCTCCTACGAGCAGTACTTC.